The 27 T cell receptor beta chains below were found in one sample sequenced in a study of regulatory T cells in long-lasting Graves disease. Arm-PCR of CDR3 regions and iRepertoire HTBI primers were the basis on which TCR beta libraries were built. TCRdb processed the multiplex PCR reads anew with MiXCR; each CDR3 protein has one entry. The table lists hundreds of thousands of distinct CDR3 sequences, around 15% of them singletons, with about 25% in the top ten. Time point meaning: newly diagnosed GD, antithyroid drugs for less than 3 months. Making the TCR library involved RNA that had been extracted from PBMCs. These same data were also listed under a study on T cells in Graves' hyperthyroidism and ophthalmopathy.

The sequenced sample was peripheral blood mononuclear cells (PBMCs), obtained at new diagnosis, from a patient treated with antithyroid drugs. These receptors all stem from a woman aged 35-65 years with Graves disease.

This clonotype was picked up many times. The chain employs TRBV20-1 and TRBJ2-1; 10 bases agree with TRBD2. After removal of 6 bases from V and 3 bases from J, the junction contained 8 bases not matched to a gene. The length of the CDR3 is 15 residues. Per germline, CDR1 DFQATT and CDR2 SNEGSKA (reference sequence). The CDR3 loop reads CSATILAGIYNEQFF. The CDR3 DNA reads as TGCAGTGCGACTATACTAGCGGGAATCTACAATGAGCAGTTCTTC.

The gene calls are TRBV7-9 and TRBJ2-1, with D perhaps TRBD1 or TRBD2 (6 bases each). CDR3 size: 14 residues. The germline V and J ends were trimmed by 2 bases and 9 bases, with 14 bases remaining between them. From germline, CDR1 is SEHNR and CDR2 FQNEAQ (reference sequence). CDR3 protein: CASSLYGGQGEQFF. The CDR3 DNA sequence: TGTGCCAGCAGCTTATATGGGGGGCAGGGTGAGCAGTTCTTC.

This clonotype was picked up many times. The chain is built from TRBV6-5 and TRBJ1-4; a weak D match, TRBD1 (5 bases). The CDR3 consists of 16 residues. V gave up 1 base and J gave up 8 bases, with 17 bases separating them. Germline V gene lookup returns CDR1 MNHEY and CDR2 SVGAGI. CDR3 sequence reads: CASSYYRLTGDEKLFF. As DNA, the CDR3 is TGTGCCAGCAGTTACTACCGTCTTACAGGAGACGAAAAACTGTTTTTT.

This clonotype was detected a few times. The chain carries TRBV10-3 and TRBJ1-6; TRBD1 might be the D (6 bases). V lost 5 bases and J lost 6, with 8 bases in between. This CDR3 has 13 amino acids. Per germline, CDR1 ENHRY and CDR2 SYGVKD. The CDR3 DNA follows: TGTGCCATCAGTCAGGGGACTAATTCACCCCTCCACTTT. This encodes CAISQGTNSPLHF.

This clonotype was counted ten times or more. The chain recombines TRBV11-2 with TRBJ2-7; possible D gene TRBD2, 6 bases. Trimming stripped 5 bases from V and 9 bases from J, with 14 bases between. The CDR3 is 12 residues long. CDR1 and CDR2 (germline): SGHAT, FQNNGV. This chain's CDR3 is CASSPGVDMQYF. CDR3 DNA sequence: TGTGCCAGCAGCCCGGGGGTCGATATGCAGTACTTC.

The V call is TRBV12-3 or TRBV12-4, the J call TRBJ1-4; 11 bases agree with TRBD1. J gave up 7 bases and V 4 bases, and 11 bases lay outside the gene matches. The CDR3 is 17 amino acids. Written as DNA, the CDR3 is TGTGCCAGCAGTTATTCCGGGACAGGGGGTCGAGGTGAAAAACTGTTTTTT. Its protein product is CASSYSGTGGRGEKLFF.

This clonotype came up many times. This chain connects TRBV20-1 to TRBJ1-1; no definite D call. The CDR3 length is 11 residues. In germline, CDR1 is DFQATT, CDR2 SNEGSKA (reference sequence). V dropped 6 bases and J dropped 5 bases, with 10 bases sitting between them. The CDR3 loop reads CSAPLGTEAFF. The CDR3 nucleotides are TGCAGTGCCCCCTTGGGGACTGAAGCTTTCTTT.

In this sample, this clonotype turned up a few times. The gene calls are TRBV12-3 or TRBV12-4 and TRBJ1-6, with 7 positions matching TRBD1. This CDR3 spans 14 amino acids. V lost 6 bases, J lost 8 bases, and 7 bases stayed unmatched. CDR3 amino acids: CASSPGQSYSPLHF. CDR3 coding DNA: TGTGCCAGCAGCCCGGGACAGTCATATTCACCCCTCCACTTT.

The sample holds many counts of this clonotype. The V gene is TRBV6-1, the J gene TRBJ1-3; 7 nucleotides match TRBD1. CDR1 and CDR2 (germline): MNHNS, SASEGT. CDR3 length: 16 amino acids. The V segment lost 6 bases and the J segment 0 bases; nucleotides outside the gene matches: 8. The CDR3 DNA reads TGTGCCAGCAGCCCCAGGGGGACCGTCTCTGGAAACACCATATATTTT. Translating it yields CASSPRGTVSGNTIYF.

This clonotype appeared many times. The chain carries TRBV6-1 and TRBJ2-3, with TRBD1 matching over 8 bases. The ends lost 6 bases at V and 2 bases at J; junction bases unmatched: 7. The CDR3 length is 15 residues. CDR1 and CDR2 (germline): MNHNS, SASEGT. The CDR3 reads CASRQRQGSTDTQYF. CDR3 coding DNA: TGTGCCAGCAGACAACGACAGGGGTCCACAGATACGCAGTATTTT.

This clonotype was recorded many times. The J gene is TRBJ1-2, the V gene TRBV10-1; D not resolved. Germline assignment: CDR1 WNHNN and CDR2 SYGVQD (reference sequence). V lost 4 bases to trimming and J lost 2 bases, with 8 bases between them. The CDR3 has 13 amino acids. This CDR3 reads CASSGGLNYGYTF. CDR3 coding DNA: TGCGCCAGCAGTGGGGGTCTCAACTATGGCTACACCTTC.

This clonotype was picked up many times. CDR3 DNA: TGTGCCAGCAGTGAAGTTACAGGGACTCAGCCCCAGCATTTT. Translation gives CASSEVTGTQPQHF. This chain connects TRBV2 to TRBJ1-5, with D possibly being TRBD1 (6 bases). CDR1 is SNHLY, CDR2 FYNNEI, per germline. V lost 1 base and J 6 bases, leaving 10 bases between the germline ends. The length of the CDR3 is 14 residues.

Comment on this clonotype: This may arise from a read error, as a much more abundant clone is one base away. No conserved phenylalanine or tryptophan ends this CDR3, so it is likely a read error. This chain links TRBV27 with TRBJ1-2, with 8 bases lining up with TRBD1. The CDR3 runs to 15 residues. The junction had 7 bases not matched to a gene; V was cut back by 0 bases and J by 7 bases. CDR1 is MNHEY, CDR2 SMNVEV, per germline (reference sequence). CDR3 DNA: TGTGCCAGCAGTTTATCGTCGGACAGGGTTGCTGGCTACACCATC. This sequence encodes CASSLSSDRVAGYTI.

This chain joins TRBV7-2 and TRBJ1-1; D gene unclear. Trimming left V 6 bases short and J 5 bases short, with 16 bases between. CDR1 is SGHTA, CDR2 FQGNSA, per germline. This CDR3 contains 14 residues. As DNA, the CDR3 is TGTGCCAGCAGTTATGGAGGGAGTTTGACTGAAGCTTTCTTT. Translated: CASSYGGSLTEAFF.

To note about this clonotype: Possible read error: a much larger clone is one base away. This CDR3 is missing its conserved last phenylalanine or tryptophan, likely due to a read error. This chain links TRBV12-3 or TRBV12-4 with TRBJ1-1; D is undetermined. V was pared by 3 bases and J by 8 bases, with 10 bases between. The CDR3 totals 12 residues. CDR3 in amino acids: CASSFPLREAFS. In nucleotides, the CDR3 is TGTGCCAGCAGTTTCCCCCTCAGGGAAGCTTTCTCT.

The J gene is TRBJ1-6, the V gene TRBV12-3 or TRBV12-4; D is unresolved. CDR3 size: 14 residues. V shed 3 bases and J shed 7 bases, with 10 bases lying between them. This CDR3 is CASSFRRPNSPLHF. The DNA of the CDR3 is TGTGCCAGCAGTTTCCGCAGGCCAAATTCACCCCTCCACTTT.

This clonotype has at least ten counts. The gene calls are TRBV18 and TRBJ2-7; maybe TRBD1 (6 bases). Germline CDR1 and CDR2: KGHSH and LQKENI. The CDR3 has 15 amino acids. V gave up 5 bases and J gave up 2 bases, with 16 bases separating them. The CDR3 region is CASSGPHREAYEQYF. The CDR3 region has the DNA TGTGCCAGCTCAGGACCGCACAGGGAAGCCTACGAGCAGTACTTC.

This clonotype was seen repeatedly, ten times or more. The missing conserved phenylalanine or tryptophan at the end of this CDR3 makes a read error likely. No DNA is shown, since the ends of the CDR3 on it are uncertain; the CDR3 is the one TCRdb lists. The chain recombines TRBV12-3 or TRBV12-4 with TRBJ1-2; TRBD1 was called by the table and not checked on the DNA. The CDR3 adds up to 11 amino acids, both ends counted. CDR3 region: CASSFGDRVYL.

This sequence joins TRBV28 and TRBJ1-5, with D possibly matching TRBD1 (5 bases). This CDR3 comprises 15 residues. In germline, CDR1 is MDHEN, CDR2 SYDVKM. Trimming cost V 5 bases and J 7 bases, with 18 bases left between them. CDR3 protein: CASSPQGAKRQPQHF. CDR3 DNA: TGTGCCAGCAGTCCGCAGGGTGCCAAGCGGCAGCCCCAGCATTTT.

Details on this clonotype: A much larger clone lies a single base off, so this may be a read error. The rearrangement links TRBV10-3 to TRBJ2-1; D gene ambiguous. Looked up from germline, CDR1 is ENHRY and CDR2 is SYGVKD. CDR3 length: 11 amino acids. V was cut by 4 bases and J by 10 bases, with 8 bases left in between. CDR3 sequence (DNA): TGTGCCATCAGTGGGCCAGACGAGCAGTTCTTC. Encoded protein: CAISGPDEQFF.

This clonotype was observed a handful of times. The chain is built from TRBV24-1 and TRBJ2-1, with a tentative D call TRBD2 (6 bases). Germline CDR1 and CDR2: KGHDR and SFDVKD. CDR3 length: 14 amino acids. The V end lost 9 bases, the J end lost 5 bases, and 16 bases lay between the germline ends. CDR3 sequence (DNA): TGTGCCACCGGGGAGGCGGGGTCAGACAATGAGCAGTTCTTC. Translation gives CATGEAGSDNEQFF.

This clonotype was recorded many times. CDR3 protein: CASSYLRGGYGYTF. As DNA, the CDR3 is TGTGCCAGCAGTTACCTTCGGGGCGGCTATGGCTACACCTTC. The chain recombines TRBV6-2 or TRBV6-3 with TRBJ1-2; tentatively, D is TRBD1 (5 bases). Germline CDR1 reads MNHEY; CDR2 reads SVGEGT. This CDR3 region has 14 residues. V was cut by 2 bases and J by 4 bases, with 11 bases left in between.

The chain links TRBV20-1 to TRBJ1-4, with D unresolved. The germline V gene has CDR1 DFQATT and CDR2 SNEGSKA (reference sequence). The V and J ends lost 6 bases and 10 bases respectively, with 18 bases between them. This CDR3 comprises 13 residues. The CDR3 sequence is CSAISPLEGKLFF. Written as DNA, the CDR3 is TGCAGTGCCATCAGTCCCCTAGAGGGAAAACTGTTTTTT.

The chain is built from TRBV19 and TRBJ2-3; possible D gene TRBD2, 7 bases. The CDR3 sequence is 14 residues long. Trimming took off 9 bases at V and 2 bases at J, with 15 bases between the two ends. The V gene's germline CDR1 is LNHDA and CDR2 SQIVND (reference sequence). DNA for the CDR3: TGTGCCAGCCAACAAGGGGGGGTCACAGATACGCAGTATTTT. This encodes CASQQGGVTDTQYF.

In its sample, this clonotype was seen many times. The J gene is TRBJ1-5, the V gene TRBV28, with D uncertain. Germline CDR1 reads MDHEN; CDR2 reads SYDVKM. V gave up 7 bases and J gave up 0 bases, with 10 bases separating them. CDR3 length: 14 amino acids. CDR3 nucleotides: TGTGCCAGCATACCGTTCTATAGCAATCAGCCCCAGCATTTT. It translates to CASIPFYSNQPQHF.

The chain joins TRBV7-9 to TRBJ2-3; 8 bases are shared with TRBD2. Germline V lookup: CDR1 SEHNR, CDR2 FQNEAQ (reference sequence). The CDR3 sequence is 17 residues long. V trimming: 4 bases; J trimming: 3 bases; junction bases outside the gene matches: 12. The CDR3 nucleotides read TGTGCCAGCAGCTCGAACGGGGGGGCCGTCGTAACAGATACGCAGTATTTT. Encoded protein: CASSSNGGAVVTDTQYF.

This clonotype was counted ten times or more. This chain joins TRBV30 and TRBJ1-5, with D maybe TRBD1 (5 bases). V lost 7 bases and J 1 base, leaving 11 bases between the germline ends. The length of the CDR3 is 13 residues. Germline assignment: CDR1 GTSNPN and CDR2 SVGIG (reference sequence). The CDR3 DNA reads TGTGCCTATTCCCGGGACAGCAATCAGCCCCAGCATTTT. This sequence encodes CAYSRDSNQPQHF.